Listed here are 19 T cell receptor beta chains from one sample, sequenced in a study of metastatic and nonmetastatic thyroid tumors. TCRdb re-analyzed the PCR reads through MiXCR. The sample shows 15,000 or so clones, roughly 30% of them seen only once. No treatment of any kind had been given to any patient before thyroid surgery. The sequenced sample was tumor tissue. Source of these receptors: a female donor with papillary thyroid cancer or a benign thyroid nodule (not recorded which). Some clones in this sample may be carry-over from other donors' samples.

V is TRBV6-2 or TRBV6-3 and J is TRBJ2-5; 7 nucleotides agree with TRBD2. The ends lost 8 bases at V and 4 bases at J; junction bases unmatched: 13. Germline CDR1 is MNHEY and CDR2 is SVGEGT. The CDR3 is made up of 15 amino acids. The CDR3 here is CASGPYRVAGETQYF. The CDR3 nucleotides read TGTGCCAGCGGTCCCTACCGTGTAGCGGGAGAGACCCAGTACTTC.

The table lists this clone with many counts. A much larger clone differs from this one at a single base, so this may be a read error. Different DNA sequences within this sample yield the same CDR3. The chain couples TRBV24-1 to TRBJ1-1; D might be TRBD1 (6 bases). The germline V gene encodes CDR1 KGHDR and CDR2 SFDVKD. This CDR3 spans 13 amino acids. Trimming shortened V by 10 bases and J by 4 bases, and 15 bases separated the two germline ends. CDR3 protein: CATQERGGTEAFF. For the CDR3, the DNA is TGTGCCACTCAGGAAAGAGGGGGCACTGAAGCTTTCTTT.

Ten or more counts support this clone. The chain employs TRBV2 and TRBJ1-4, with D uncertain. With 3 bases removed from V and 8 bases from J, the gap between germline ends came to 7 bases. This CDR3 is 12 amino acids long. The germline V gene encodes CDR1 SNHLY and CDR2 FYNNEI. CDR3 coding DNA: TGTGCCAGCAGTGAGGCGGGAGAAAAACTGTTTTTT. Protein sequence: CASSEAGEKLFF.

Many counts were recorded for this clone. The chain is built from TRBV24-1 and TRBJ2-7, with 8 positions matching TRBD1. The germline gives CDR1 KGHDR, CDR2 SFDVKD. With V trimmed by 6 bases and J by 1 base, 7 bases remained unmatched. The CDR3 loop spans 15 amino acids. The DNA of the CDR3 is TGTGCCACCAGTAAGGACAGGGATGGGTCCTACGAGCAGTACTTC. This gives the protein CATSKDRDGSYEQYF.

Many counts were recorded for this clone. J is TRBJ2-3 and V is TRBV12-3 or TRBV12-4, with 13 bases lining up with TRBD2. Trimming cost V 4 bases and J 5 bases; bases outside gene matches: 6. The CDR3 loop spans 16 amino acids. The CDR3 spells CASSSGTSGDLDTQYF. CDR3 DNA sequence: TGTGCCAGCAGTTCAGGGACTAGCGGGGATTTAGATACGCAGTATTTT.

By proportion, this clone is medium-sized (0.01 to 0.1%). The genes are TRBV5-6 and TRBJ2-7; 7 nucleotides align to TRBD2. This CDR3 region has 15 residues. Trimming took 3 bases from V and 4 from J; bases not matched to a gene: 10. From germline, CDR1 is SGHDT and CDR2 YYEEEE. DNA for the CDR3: TGTGCCAGCAGCTCGACAGCCGCCGGGGGGTACGAGCAGTACTTC. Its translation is CASSSTAAGGYEQYF.

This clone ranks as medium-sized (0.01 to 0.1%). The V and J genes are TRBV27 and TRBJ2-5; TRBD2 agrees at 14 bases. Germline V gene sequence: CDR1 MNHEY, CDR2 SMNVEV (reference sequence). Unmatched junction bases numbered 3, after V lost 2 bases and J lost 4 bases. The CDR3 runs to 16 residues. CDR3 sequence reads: CASSLGGLAGAETQYF. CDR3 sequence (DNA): TGTGCCAGCAGTTTAGGGGGACTAGCGGGGGCAGAGACCCAGTACTTC.

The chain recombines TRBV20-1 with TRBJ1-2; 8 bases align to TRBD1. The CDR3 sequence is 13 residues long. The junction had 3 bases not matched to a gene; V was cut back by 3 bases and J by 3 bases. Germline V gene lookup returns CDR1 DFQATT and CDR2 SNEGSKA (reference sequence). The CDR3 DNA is TGCAGTGCTAGGACAGGGGAGGACTATGGCTACACCTTC. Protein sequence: CSARTGEDYGYTF.

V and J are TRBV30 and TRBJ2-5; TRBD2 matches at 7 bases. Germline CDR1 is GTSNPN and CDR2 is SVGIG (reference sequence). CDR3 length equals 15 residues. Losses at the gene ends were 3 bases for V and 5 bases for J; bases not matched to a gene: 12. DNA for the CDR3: TGTGCCTGGAGCATCCAGACTAGCTCAAGGGAGACCCAGTACTTC. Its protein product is CAWSIQTSSRETQYF.

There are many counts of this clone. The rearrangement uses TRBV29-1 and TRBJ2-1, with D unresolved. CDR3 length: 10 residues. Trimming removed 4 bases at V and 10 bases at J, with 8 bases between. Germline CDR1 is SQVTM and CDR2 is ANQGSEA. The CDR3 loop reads CSVVRTEQFF. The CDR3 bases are TGCAGCGTTGTTCGGACCGAGCAGTTCTTC.

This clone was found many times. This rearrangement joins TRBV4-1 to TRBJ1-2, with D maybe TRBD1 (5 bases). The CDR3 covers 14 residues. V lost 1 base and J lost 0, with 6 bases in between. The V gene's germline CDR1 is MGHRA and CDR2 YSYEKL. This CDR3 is CASSQGTSNYGYTF. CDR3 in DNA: TGCGCCAGCAGCCAAGGGACATCTAACTATGGCTACACCTTC.

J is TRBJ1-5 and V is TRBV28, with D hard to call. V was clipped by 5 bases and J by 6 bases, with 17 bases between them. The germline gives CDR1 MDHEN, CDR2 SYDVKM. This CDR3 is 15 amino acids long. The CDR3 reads CASSPNIGGSQPQHF. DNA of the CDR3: TGTGCCAGCAGTCCCAATATAGGAGGGAGTCAGCCCCAGCATTTT.

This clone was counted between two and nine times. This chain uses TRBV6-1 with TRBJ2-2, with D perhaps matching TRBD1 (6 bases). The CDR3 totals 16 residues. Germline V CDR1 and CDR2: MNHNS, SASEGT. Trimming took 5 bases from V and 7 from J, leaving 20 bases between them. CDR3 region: CASSTPNRVVHGELFF. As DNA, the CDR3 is TGTGCCAGCAGTACCCCCAACAGGGTTGTTCACGGGGAGCTGTTTTTT.

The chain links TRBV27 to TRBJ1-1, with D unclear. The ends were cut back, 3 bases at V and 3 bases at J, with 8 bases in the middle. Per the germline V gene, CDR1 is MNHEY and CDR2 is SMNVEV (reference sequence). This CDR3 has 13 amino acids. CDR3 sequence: CASSFREHTEAFF. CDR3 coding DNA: TGTGCCAGCAGTTTTAGGGAACACACTGAAGCTTTCTTT.

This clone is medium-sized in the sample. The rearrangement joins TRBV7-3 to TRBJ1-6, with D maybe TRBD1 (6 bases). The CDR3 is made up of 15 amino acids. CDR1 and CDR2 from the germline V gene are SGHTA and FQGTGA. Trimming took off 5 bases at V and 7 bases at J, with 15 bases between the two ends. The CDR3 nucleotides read TGTGCCAGCAGCCAGCGGGGACACCAAAATTCACCCCTCCACTTT. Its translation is CASSQRGHQNSPLHF.

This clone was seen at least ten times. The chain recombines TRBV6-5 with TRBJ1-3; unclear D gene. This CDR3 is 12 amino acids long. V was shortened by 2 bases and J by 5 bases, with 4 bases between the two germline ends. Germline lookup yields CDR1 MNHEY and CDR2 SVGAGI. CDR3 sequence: CASSYDRNTIYF. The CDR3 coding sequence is TGTGCCAGCAGTTACGATAGAAACACCATATATTTT.

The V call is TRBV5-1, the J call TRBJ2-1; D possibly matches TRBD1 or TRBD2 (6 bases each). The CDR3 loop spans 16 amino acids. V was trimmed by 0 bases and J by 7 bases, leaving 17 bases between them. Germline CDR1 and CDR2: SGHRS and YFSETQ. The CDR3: CASSLEGLGGRNEQFF. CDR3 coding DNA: TGCGCCAGCAGCTTGGAAGGCTTAGGGGGGCGGAATGAGCAGTTCTTC.

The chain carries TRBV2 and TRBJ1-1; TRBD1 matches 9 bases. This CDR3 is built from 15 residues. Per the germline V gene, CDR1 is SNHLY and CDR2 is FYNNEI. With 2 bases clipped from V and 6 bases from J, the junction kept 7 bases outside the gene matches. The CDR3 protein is CASSENRQGVSEAFF. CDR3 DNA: TGTGCCAGCAGTGAAAACCGACAGGGGGTGTCTGAAGCTTTCTTT.

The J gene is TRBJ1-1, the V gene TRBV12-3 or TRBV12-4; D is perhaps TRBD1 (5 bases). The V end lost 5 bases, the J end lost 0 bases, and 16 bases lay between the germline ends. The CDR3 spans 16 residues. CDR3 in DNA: TGTGCCAGCAGTCCGCCACAGGCCCTAATGAACACTGAAGCTTTCTTT. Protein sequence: CASSPPQALMNTEAFF.